The sequence of this T cell receptor (beta chain) was determined in a study of blood T cell repertoires in COVID-19. The CDR3 is 14 residues long. V gave up 3 bases and J gave up 4 bases, with 15 bases separating them. Germline V gene lookup returns CDR1 GTSNPN and CDR2 SVGIG (reference sequence). Per the original methods: Reference gene primer amplification gave estimated nucleated cell counts. The assay was immunoSEQ multiplex PCR, and TCRdb's table has in-frame clones only and misses some. V and J calls and clone size come straight from that table; D and trimming were deduced from the DNA. The sample lists over 75,000 clones; 84% were seen once.

Sequenced sample: peripheral blood. This chain links TRBV30 with TRBJ1-2, with D perhaps TRBD1 (5 bases). This receptor was taken from a woman aged 50 to 60 with acute or convalescent COVID-19. The CDR3 DNA follows: TGTGCCTGGAGGTGGAAGGGGTCCATCTATGGCTACACCTTC. Protein product: CAWRWKGSIYGYTF.